This T cell receptor (beta chain) was documented in a study of OX40 agonist ivuxolimab in advanced cancers. To note about this clone: Its antigen remains unknown.

Sequencing used immunoSEQ multiplex PCR; TCRdb keeps in-frame clones, though not all of them. The data contain about 86,000 clones, around 88% of them seen just once; the ten biggest clones take up approximately 1.5%. The germline V and J ends were trimmed by 0 bases and 2 bases, with 3 bases remaining between them. Germline V gene data show CDR1 as WNHNN and CDR2 as SYGVQD (reference sequence). CDR3 length equals 13 residues. Study-level findings and limits: No antigen was identified for the clonally expanded peripheral T cells.

The TCR sequence derives from an adult with an advanced solid tumor such as melanoma, head and neck, liver or kidney cancer. The sequenced sample was CD4+ or CD8+ T cells sorted from blood, obtained in a trial of the OX40 agonist ivuxolimab. V usage is TRBV10-1 and J usage is TRBJ2-3; D not certain. CDR3 in DNA: TGCGCCAGCAGTGAGTCCCCCACAGATACGCAGTATTTT. It codes for CASSESPTDTQYF.